The next 23 T cell receptor beta chains were all read from a single sample in a study of Tregs in tolerant kidney transplant recipients. Profiled with immunoSEQ multiplex PCR; TCRdb holds only in-frame clones, not every one. The sample holds 8,000 or so clones, roughly a third seen once. Antigen specificity for these receptors is unknown. CFSE-labeled recipient PBMCs were cultured approximately 6 days with irradiated graft donor PBMCs, then FACS-sorted. The sequencing used CD8+ T cells from blood cultured with allogeneic cells, collected before the transplant. Source of these receptors: a human patient who received a combined kidney and bone marrow transplant.

This clone came up a few times. J is TRBJ1-5 and V is TRBV27; tentatively, D is TRBD1 (6 bases). V was pared by 7 bases and J by 0 bases, with 13 bases between. Per the germline V gene, CDR1 is MNHEY and CDR2 is SMNVEV (reference sequence). CDR3 length: 15 amino acids. CDR3 DNA sequence: TGTGCCAGCAAGGGGGGGGCTTATAGCAATCAGCCCCAGCATTTT. Translated, it gives CASKGGAYSNQPQHF.

This clone occurred a few times. The rearrangement uses TRBV27 and TRBJ2-5; 8 bases align to TRBD1. CDR3 length equals 13 residues. Per germline, CDR1 MNHEY and CDR2 SMNVEV (reference sequence). V dropped 3 bases and J dropped 5; count of bases not matched to a gene: 2. CDR3 coding DNA: TGTGCCAGCAGTTTCGGACAGGGCGAGACCCAGTACTTC. It specifies CASSFGQGETQYF.

With respect to this clone: A read error may produce the germline difference seen at one junction end. This chain links TRBV7-3 with TRBJ2-7; 7 bases are shared with TRBD2. CDR1 SGHTA and CDR2 FQGTGA come from the germline V gene. The CDR3 is made up of 17 amino acids. DNA of the CDR3: TGCGCCAGCAGCCAAGTCTCTAGCGGACACCCCGCATACGAGCAGTACTTC. Its protein product is CASSQVSSGHPAYEQYF.

Comments on this clone: This sample includes further DNA sequences coding for the same CDR3. This chain joins TRBV6-5 and TRBJ1-6, with TRBD1 as a possible D gene (5 bases). This CDR3 spans 15 amino acids. The germline V gene encodes CDR1 MNHEY and CDR2 SVGAGI. Trimming cost V 4 bases and J 13 bases, with 20 bases left between them. CDR3 region: CASSSFQGIFSPLHF. The CDR3 region has the DNA TGTGCCAGCAGTTCTTTTCAGGGTATATTTTCCCCCCTCCACTTT.

Sample share makes this clone medium-sized (0.01 to 0.1%). V gene TRBV19 combines with J gene TRBJ1-2; perhaps TRBD1 as D (5 bases). Trimming left V 9 bases short and J 1 base short, with 9 bases between. CDR1 and CDR2 from the germline V gene are LNHDA and SQIVND (reference sequence). This CDR3 is 12 amino acids long. CDR3 region: CARKTDNYGYTF. The CDR3 coding sequence is TGTGCCAGAAAGACAGATAACTATGGCTACACCTTC.

This clone was detected only a few times. This sequence joins TRBV6-4 and TRBJ2-1; TRBD2 aligns across 8 bases. J gave up 0 bases and V 1 base, and 11 bases lay outside the gene matches. CDR3 length equals 19 residues. Germline V gene data show CDR1 as MRHNA and CDR2 as SNTAGT. CDR3 loop: CASSDLGSGASSSYNEQFF. DNA for the CDR3: TGTGCCAGCAGTGACTTAGGTAGCGGGGCCTCGAGCTCCTACAATGAGCAGTTCTTC.

V gene TRBV14 combines with J gene TRBJ2-1; 8 bases agree with TRBD2. The CDR3 extends over 20 amino acids. V shed 1 base and J 3 bases; nucleotides not matched to a gene: 17. Germline V lookup: CDR1 SGHDN, CDR2 FVKESK. CDR3 region: CASSQGKREFDGDIYNEQFF. Here the CDR3 DNA reads TGTGCCAGCAGCCAAGGTAAGCGGGAGTTCGATGGGGATATCTACAATGAGCAGTTCTTC.

This clone has only a few counts. The rearrangement joins TRBV5-5 to TRBJ2-7; D gene unclear. V dropped 2 bases and J dropped 1 base, with 7 bases sitting between them. CDR3 length: 13 amino acids. Per germline, CDR1 SGHKS and CDR2 YYEKEE (reference sequence). The CDR3 loop is CASSFGKSYEQYF. The CDR3 nucleotides read TGTGCCAGCAGCTTTGGCAAGTCCTACGAGCAGTACTTC.

The chain uses TRBV5-1 and TRBJ2-1, with D unresolved. The CDR3 has 13 amino acids. The germline V and J ends were trimmed by 4 bases and 7 bases, with 12 bases remaining between them. In germline, CDR1 is SGHRS, CDR2 YFSETQ. CDR3 DNA sequence: TGCGCCAGCAGCGAGGAGACGATAAATGAGCAGTTCTTC. Its translation is CASSEETINEQFF.

This chain uses TRBV5-4 with TRBJ1-1, with D uncertain. The CDR3 sequence is 17 residues long. Germline CDR1 is SGHNT and CDR2 is YYREEE (reference sequence). V lost 2 bases and J 2 bases, leaving 19 bases between the germline ends. CDR3 DNA sequence: TGTGCCAGCAGCTTTGGGTGGCAGGTGCAGAAAAACACTGAAGCTTTCTTT. This encodes CASSFGWQVQKNTEAFF.

The rearrangement joins TRBV19 to TRBJ1-1; TRBD1 agrees at 8 bases. The V gene end was trimmed by 4 bases and the J gene end by 1 base; junction bases not matched to a gene: 5. This CDR3 has 15 amino acids. Germline V CDR1 and CDR2: LNHDA, SQIVND (reference sequence). The CDR3 DNA is TGTGCCAGTAGTAGTCCCGGGACAGGGAACACTGAAGCTTTCTTT. It yields the protein CASSSPGTGNTEAFF.

The CDR3 nucleotides read TGTGCCAGCAGTGAACTAAGGACAGGGGGCAATCAGCCCCAGCATTTT. Encoded protein: CASSELRTGGNQPQHF. This chain links TRBV6-9 with TRBJ1-5; TRBD1 agrees at 9 bases. Germline-derived CDR1 and CDR2 are MNHGY and SVAAGI. There are 16 residues in the CDR3. V shed 5 bases, J shed 2 bases, and the junction held 7 bases outside the gene matches.

This clone was counted between two and nine times. The chain recombines TRBV2 with TRBJ1-1; maybe TRBD1 (5 bases). V shed 5 bases and J shed 5 bases, with 15 bases lying between them. Per germline, CDR1 SNHLY and CDR2 FYNNEI. CDR3 length: 14 amino acids. The CDR3 spells CASSYETGGTEAFF. Written as DNA, the CDR3 is TGTGCCAGCAGTTACGAAACAGGTGGTACTGAAGCTTTCTTT.

This rearrangement joins TRBV7-3 to TRBJ2-5; a possible D gene is TRBD2 (6 bases). Between the trimmed V and J ends, which lost 5 bases and 4 bases, there was a span of 17 bases. This CDR3 is 15 amino acids long. Germline CDR1 reads SGHTA; CDR2 reads FQGTGA. The CDR3 DNA reads TGTGCCAGCAGCCCCCTGGGGGGAGAGGGAGAGACCCAGTACTTC. It specifies CASSPLGGEGETQYF.

The chain has TRBV7-9 and TRBJ2-1; D uncertain. CDR1 and CDR2 from the germline V gene are SEHNR and FQNEAQ (reference sequence). Trimming removed 3 bases from V and 7 bases from J, with 7 bases in between. The CDR3 contains 12 residues. The CDR3 is CASSLIANEQFF. CDR3 coding DNA: TGTGCCAGCAGCTTGATAGCAAATGAGCAGTTCTTC.

This clone occurred a few times. The DNA of the CDR3 is TGTGCCAGCAGCTCATCAGGGCCCGCTGAAGCTTTCTTT. It yields the protein CASSSSGPAEAFF. The rearrangement links TRBV5-4 to TRBJ1-1; D is perhaps TRBD1 (5 bases). This CDR3 has 13 amino acids. Germline V gene data show CDR1 as SGHNT and CDR2 as YYREEE (reference sequence). V was pared by 3 bases and J by 6 bases, with 12 bases between. Full variable domain (outside the CDR3, taken from reference TRBV5-4 and TRBJ1-1): ETGVTQSPTHLIKTRGQQVTLRCSSQSGHNTVSWYQQALGQGPQFIFQYYREEENGRGNFPPRFSGLQFPNYSSELNVNALELDDSALYLCASSSSGPAEAFFGQGTRLTVV.

J is TRBJ1-2 and V is TRBV7-2; tentative D call: TRBD1 (5 bases). Germline V gene lookup returns CDR1 SGHTA and CDR2 FQGNSA. The V end was cut by 1 base, the J end by 4 bases, with 13 bases between. The CDR3 totals 15 residues. CDR3 sequence (DNA): TGTGCCAGCAGCTTAGGGCCAGGGTGGGCCTATGGCTACACCTTC. Translation gives CASSLGPGWAYGYTF.

This clone has just a few counts. V is TRBV11-2 and J is TRBJ1-1, with TRBD1 matching over 7 bases. The CDR3 contains 14 residues. V gave up 4 bases and J gave up 0 bases; unmatched junction bases: 2. Germline V gene lookup returns CDR1 SGHAT and CDR2 FQNNGV. CDR3 sequence reads: CASSYRGMNTEAFF. DNA for the CDR3: TGTGCCAGCAGCTACAGGGGCATGAACACTGAAGCTTTCTTT.

This chain joins TRBV5-4 and TRBJ2-7; 7 nucleotides line up with TRBD1. This CDR3 spans 13 amino acids. Germline V gene lookup returns CDR1 SGHNT and CDR2 YYREEE (reference sequence). V gave up 4 bases and J gave up 7 bases; unmatched junction bases: 8. The CDR3: CASSPSSGGEQYF. CDR3 in DNA: TGTGCCAGCAGCCCATCTTCAGGGGGAGAGCAGTACTTC.

This clone was seen only a few times. This chain uses TRBV7-9 with TRBJ2-1; 10 bases agree with TRBD2. After removal of 3 bases from V and 4 bases from J, the junction contained 12 bases not matched to a gene. Germline lookup yields CDR1 SEHNR and CDR2 FQNEAQ (reference sequence). CDR3 length equals 18 residues. The CDR3 sequence is CASSFNPSGGRHYNEQFF. The CDR3 region has the DNA TGTGCCAGCAGCTTTAATCCTAGCGGGGGTCGACATTACAATGAGCAGTTCTTC.

J is TRBJ1-5 and V is TRBV28, with 8 bases identical to TRBD1. V was clipped by 1 base and J by 6 bases; unmatched bases: 5. The CDR3 runs to 15 residues. CDR1 and CDR2 from the germline V gene are MDHEN and SYDVKM. The CDR3 nucleotides read TGTGCCAGCAGTTTATCTCGTACAGGGGGTCAGCCCCAGCATTTT. Translated: CASSLSRTGGQPQHF.

Sample share makes this clone large. The J gene is TRBJ1-2, the V gene TRBV4-1; TRBD1 aligns across 8 bases. The CDR3 is made up of 16 amino acids. CDR1 and CDR2 (germline): MGHRA, YSYEKL. Germline trimming cut 3 bases from V and 6 bases from J; bases unmatched to any gene: 12. CDR3 sequence reads: CASSQRVAGGDDGYTF. The CDR3, as DNA: TGCGCCAGCAGCCAGAGAGTGGCAGGGGGCGACGATGGCTACACCTTC.

J is TRBJ2-1 and V is TRBV30; D unresolved. CDR1 is GTSNPN and CDR2 is SVGIG in the germline V gene (reference sequence). The length of the CDR3 is 14 residues. V lost 3 bases and J 0 bases, leaving 9 bases between the germline ends. The CDR3 here is CAWRLRTSYNEQFF. The CDR3 nucleotides read TGTGCCTGGAGATTGAGAACCTCCTACAATGAGCAGTTCTTC.